The sequence of this T cell receptor (beta chain) was determined in a study of blood T cells in healthy people across ages. Findings and limits, study-wide: Observed TCR beta diversity per million T cells went down as age went up. This fall followed a roughly linear course with age. In the absence of known donor CMV status, changes in expanded clonotypes were possibly confounded.

This clonotype came up a few times. Antigen specificity is unknown. Total RNA, at least 5.5 micrograms per sample, came from PBMCs. CDR3 length equals 13 residues. V was cut by 2 bases and J by 3 bases, with 10 bases left in between. Germline CDR1 is DFQATT and CDR2 is SNEGSKA (reference sequence). A second about 6 to 11 cycle PCR used barcoded and J-beta primers. TCRdb processed the 5' RACE reads anew with MiXCR; each CDR3 protein has one entry. The table shows roughly 1.9 million distinct CDR3 sequences, with about two fifths occurring only once. This clonotype was sampled from a human donor in good health. Material: blood. J is TRBJ1-1 and V is TRBV20-1; possible D gene TRBD1, 6 bases. The DNA of the CDR3 is TGCAGTGCTAGAAGGGGGGAGCACACTGAAGCTTTCTTT. Protein: CSARRGEHTEAFF.